This T cell receptor beta chain was sequenced in a study of cytomegalovirus exposure and HLA in healthy donors. V was clipped by 2 bases and J by 9 bases; unmatched bases: 12. This CDR3 comprises 16 residues. Germline V gene data show CDR1 as MNHEY and CDR2 as SVGAGI. Both 60 Vbeta primers and 13 Jbeta primers went into the PCR. Produced via immunoSEQ multiplex PCR; TCRdb's table is partial and in-frame only. Of about 210,000 clones listed, almost 80% are singletons. This clone was detected a few times. Its antigen is unknown. Broader study findings: Some 16,000 TCR beta sequences were associated with HLA alleles at 0.05 false discovery rate in a later analysis.

This sequence joins TRBV6-5 and TRBJ2-1; 8 nucleotides agree with TRBD1. The sequencing input was PBMCs. This TCR was recovered from a male donor in good health and CMV-seronegative. CDR3 DNA: TGTGCCAGCAGTTACCCTCCAGACAGGGGCGGAGGTGAGCAGTTCTTC. Its protein is CASSYPPDRGGGEQFF.